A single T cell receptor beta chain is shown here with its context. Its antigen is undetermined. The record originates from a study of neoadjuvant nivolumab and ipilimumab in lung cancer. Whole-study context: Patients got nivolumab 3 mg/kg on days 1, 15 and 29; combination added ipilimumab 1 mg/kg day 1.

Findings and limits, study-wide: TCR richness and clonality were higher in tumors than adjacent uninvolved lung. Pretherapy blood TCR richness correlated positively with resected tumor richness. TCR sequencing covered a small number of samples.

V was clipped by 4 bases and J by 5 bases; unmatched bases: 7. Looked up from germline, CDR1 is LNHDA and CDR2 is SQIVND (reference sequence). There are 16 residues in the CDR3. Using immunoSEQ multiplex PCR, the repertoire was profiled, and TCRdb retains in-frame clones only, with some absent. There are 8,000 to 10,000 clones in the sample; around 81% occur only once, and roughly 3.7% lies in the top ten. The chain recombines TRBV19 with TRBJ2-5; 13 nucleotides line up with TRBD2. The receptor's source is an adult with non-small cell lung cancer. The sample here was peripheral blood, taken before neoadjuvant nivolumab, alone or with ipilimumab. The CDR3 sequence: CASSKWTSGSRETQYF. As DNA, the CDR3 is TGTGCCAGTAGTAAGTGGACTAGCGGGAGTCGGGAGACCCAGTACTTC.